This TCR beta chain was captured in a study of OX40 agonist ivuxolimab in advanced cancers. At the level of the study: Every 2 weeks, patients got intravenous ivuxolimab at one of six dose levels (0.01-10 mg/kg). Study outcomes and limitations: Averaged across samples, CD8+ T cells carried more expanded clones than CD4+ did.

Germline assignment: CDR1 LNHDA and CDR2 SQIVND (reference sequence). The CDR3 contains 11 residues. Remarks on this clone: Its specificity is not known.

Measured with immunoSEQ multiplex PCR; TCRdb has only the in-frame clones, and not every one. The table records fewer than 30,000 clones, 81% of them present only once. The sample in question was CD4+ or CD8+ T cells sorted from blood, obtained in a trial of the OX40 agonist ivuxolimab. This clonotype originated in an adult with an advanced solid tumor such as melanoma, head and neck, liver or kidney cancer. The genes are TRBV19 and TRBJ2-1, with D possibly TRBD2 on 5 matching bases. The CDR3 DNA sequence: TGTGCGGTAAAGGCGGGCAATGAGCAGTTCTTC. Translation gives CAVKAGNEQFF.